This TCR beta chain was sequenced during a study of response to subunit inactivated influenza vaccine. MiXCR, run by TCRdb on the RT-PCR reads, gives a single entry per CDR3 protein. Seen here are roughly 670,000 distinct CDR3 sequences, 12% to 15% observed once, and the top ten hold roughly 7.2%. The source material was PBMCs from blood, sampled 14 to 15 days before vaccination. This sequence was found in a middle-aged man who received an inactivated influenza vaccine.

As DNA, the CDR3 is TGTGCCAGCAGCCGTACGGGGGGGGGAGGTAAGCGGTTCTTC. Amino acids: CASSRTGGGGKRFF. This rearrangement joins TRBV11-2 to TRBJ2-1; 8 bases are a match to TRBD2. The germline gives CDR1 SGHAT, CDR2 FQNNGV. This CDR3 is 14 amino acids long. The ends lost 5 bases at V and 15 bases at J; junction bases unmatched: 15.